A single sample is the source of the 26 T cell receptor beta chains below, sequenced in a study of immune evolution from preneoplasia to lung adenocarcinoma. The table came from immunoSEQ multiplex PCR; TCRdb's copy has only in-frame clones and leaves some out. The repertoire includes around 6,100 clones, about 70% of them detected once, and 9.8% sits in the top ten. The material sequenced was FFPE adjacent normal lung tissue. The receptors originated from an older donor with lung adenocarcinoma.

Here the CDR3 reads CASSFGVSSYNEQFF. DNA of the CDR3: TGTGCCAGCAGCTTCGGGGTATCCTCCTACAATGAGCAGTTCTTC. The chain couples TRBV11-1 to TRBJ2-1, with D perhaps matching TRBD2 (5 bases). The V gene lost 3 bases and the J gene lost 0 bases, with 9 bases spanning the gap. This CDR3 contains 15 residues. The germline V gene encodes CDR1 SGHAT and CDR2 FQDESV (reference sequence).

A few counts support this clone. This specimen includes other DNA sequences encoding the same CDR3. The DNA of the CDR3 is TGTGCCTGGGGGGAGCTCGGTAATGAGCAGTTCTTC. This sequence encodes CAWGELGNEQFF. The rearrangement joins TRBV30 to TRBJ2-1, with a weak D call TRBD2 (5 bases). Looked up from germline, CDR1 is GTSNPN and CDR2 is SVGIG (reference sequence). With 5 bases removed from V and 7 bases from J, the gap between germline ends came to 12 bases. The CDR3 runs to 12 residues.

The table lists this clone with a few counts. This chain links TRBV5-1 with TRBJ1-6, with TRBD1 matching over 8 bases. The germline V gene encodes CDR1 SGHRS and CDR2 YFSETQ. The trim removed 0 bases at V and 8 bases at J, leaving 7 bases unmatched. CDR3 length: 16 amino acids. CDR3 nucleotide sequence: TGCGCCAGCAGCTTGGACAGGGGGAGCGGGGATTCACCCCTCCACTTT. Translation gives CASSLDRGSGDSPLHF.

The chain has TRBV5-3 and TRBJ1-5; no clear D. TRBV5-3 carries the ORF label, with uncertain function. The CDR3 covers 14 residues. The ends were cut back, 4 bases at V and 0 bases at J, with 8 bases in the middle. The CDR3 protein is CARSPGSSNQPQHF. DNA for the CDR3: TGTGCCAGAAGCCCCGGGAGTAGCAATCAGCCCCAGCATTTT.

V and J are TRBV2 and TRBJ2-2, with 9 bases fitting TRBD1. CDR3 length equals 16 residues. V lost 8 bases to trimming and J lost 7 bases; unmatched junction nucleotides: 14. From germline, CDR1 is SNHLY and CDR2 FYNNEI. The CDR3 here is CASWRGDRDYFGELFF. For the CDR3, the DNA is TGTGCCAGCTGGAGGGGGGACAGGGATTATTTCGGGGAGCTGTTTTTT.

The chain links TRBV6-5 to TRBJ1-2; 8 bases match TRBD1. With 0 bases clipped from V and 8 bases from J, the junction kept 5 bases outside the gene matches. Per the germline V gene, CDR1 is MNHEY and CDR2 is SVGAGI. The length of the CDR3 is 14 residues. CDR3 residues: CASSYSLTGEGYTF. The CDR3 bases are TGTGCCAGCAGTTACTCCCTGACAGGGGAAGGCTACACCTTC.

The V and J genes are TRBV5-1 and TRBJ2-5, with D possibly TRBD2 on 6 matching bases. Germline CDR1 and CDR2: SGHRS and YFSETQ. This CDR3 has 13 amino acids. With 5 bases removed from V and 0 bases from J, the gap between germline ends came to 8 bases. The DNA of the CDR3 is TGCGCCAGCAGGACGGGAGACCAAGAGACCCAGTACTTC. Its protein is CASRTGDQETQYF.

The CDR3 DNA is TGTGCCTGGAGTAATTGGAATGAGCAGTTCTTC. Its protein product is CAWSNWNEQFF. This chain links TRBV30 with TRBJ2-1, with no clear D. The CDR3 is 11 residues long. Per germline, CDR1 GTSNPN and CDR2 SVGIG (reference sequence). V shed 2 bases and J shed 7 bases, with 6 bases lying between them.

The chain joins TRBV29-1 to TRBJ2-7, with a weak D call TRBD1 (5 bases). V dropped 3 bases and J dropped 4 bases, with 7 bases sitting between them. Germline assignment: CDR1 SQVTM and CDR2 ANQGSEA. The CDR3 covers 11 residues. The CDR3 sequence: CSVDQGYEQYF. The CDR3 coding sequence is TGCAGCGTTGATCAGGGTTACGAGCAGTACTTC.

This chain uses TRBV10-3 with TRBJ1-2, with D maybe TRBD1 (5 bases). CDR3 length equals 17 residues. CDR1 and CDR2 from the germline V gene are ENHRY and SYGVKD. The V gene lost 3 bases and the J gene lost 0 bases, with 17 bases spanning the gap. CDR3 sequence (DNA): TGTGCCATCAGTGATGGGGACCTAGGGCTGGCTAACTATGGCTACACCTTC. The encoded protein is CAISDGDLGLANYGYTF.

The chain is built from TRBV18 and TRBJ2-1, with a weak D call TRBD1 (6 bases). This CDR3 comprises 14 residues. Germline V gene sequence: CDR1 KGHSH, CDR2 LQKENI. The germline V and J ends were trimmed by 3 bases and 2 bases, with 8 bases remaining between them. This CDR3 reads CASSPGHPYNEQFF. The CDR3 bases are TGTGCCAGCTCACCGGGACACCCCTACAATGAGCAGTTCTTC.

The genes are TRBV11-1 and TRBJ2-1; no reliable D call. CDR3 length: 16 residues. Germline V CDR1 and CDR2: SGHAT, FQDESV (reference sequence). V was pared by 4 bases and J by 0 bases, with 13 bases between. This CDR3 is CASSSSRQASYNEQFF. In DNA form, the CDR3 reads TGTGCCAGCAGCTCCTCCCGCCAGGCCTCCTACAATGAGCAGTTCTTC. Together with reference TRBV11-1 and TRBJ2-1, the CDR3 gives the full variable domain: EAEVAQSPRYKITEKSQAVAFWCDPISGHATLYWYRQILGQGPELLVQFQDESVVDDSQLPKDRFSAERLKGVDSTLKIQPAELGDSAMYLCASSSSRQASYNEQFFGPGTRLTVL.

This clone is termed medium-sized. The chain joins TRBV9 to TRBJ1-3, with unresolved D. CDR3 length: 16 residues. The ends were cut back, 0 bases at V and 2 bases at J, with 12 bases in the middle. Germline-derived CDR1 and CDR2 are SGDLS and YYNGEE. DNA for the CDR3: TGTGCCAGCAGCGTAGGATACGCTACTACTGGAAACACCATATATTTT. It specifies CASSVGYATTGNTIYF.

This chain joins TRBV12-1 and TRBJ1-1. TRBV12-1 has pseudogene status. This CDR3 region has 13 residues. The CDR3 spells CASSLTSGAEAFF. The CDR3 DNA is TGTGCCAGCAGCCTAACATCTGGGGCTGAAGCTTTCTTT.

This clone appeared once. The V call is TRBV7-8, the J call TRBJ2-1; TRBD2 is a possible D gene (6 bases). Trimming removed 4 bases at V and 6 bases at J, with 16 bases between. CDR1 is SGHVS, CDR2 FQNEAQ, per germline. CDR3 length equals 15 residues. CDR3: CASSSRRAPLNEQFF. CDR3 bases: TGTGCCAGCAGCTCGAGGAGGGCGCCTCTCAATGAGCAGTTCTTC.

The chain employs TRBV7-3 and TRBJ2-7, with a weak D call TRBD2 (6 bases). This CDR3 has 13 amino acids. Germline V lookup: CDR1 SGHTA, CDR2 FQGTGA. V lost 5 bases to trimming and J lost 7 bases, with 15 bases between them. The chain's CDR3 is CASSPGLFGEQYF. The CDR3 nucleotides are TGTGCCAGCAGCCCGGGACTCTTCGGGGAGCAGTACTTC.

This clone was counted once. The rearrangement links TRBV30 to TRBJ1-5, with TRBD1 as a possible D gene (5 bases). V gave up 3 bases and J gave up 5 bases, with 14 bases separating them. Germline-derived CDR1 and CDR2 are GTSNPN and SVGIG (reference sequence). CDR3 length equals 14 residues. The CDR3 loop is CAWSLGTADQPQHF. CDR3 nucleotide sequence: TGTGCCTGGAGCCTCGGGACGGCGGATCAGCCCCAGCATTTT. The full variable domain, rest sourced from reference TRBV30 and TRBJ1-5, is SQTIHQWPATLVQPVGSPLSLECTVEGTSNPNLYWYRQAAGRGLQLLFYSVGIGQISSEVPQNLSASRPQDRQFILSSKKLLLSDSGFYLCAWSLGTADQPQHFGDGTRLSIL.

The chain couples TRBV6-5 to TRBJ1-2, with 7 bases fitting TRBD1. J gave up 8 bases and V 0 bases, and 6 bases lay outside the gene matches. The CDR3 is made up of 14 amino acids. From germline, CDR1 is MNHEY and CDR2 SVGAGI. CDR3 loop: CASSYSQGGRGYTF. CDR3 bases: TGTGCCAGCAGTTACTCCCAAGGGGGCAGGGGCTACACCTTC.

The CDR3 DNA follows: TGTGCCAGCAGCTCCCAGAGTTACACTGAAGCTTTCTTT. It yields the protein CASSSQSYTEAFF. V gene TRBV7-3 combines with J gene TRBJ1-1; no definite D call. V gave up 4 bases and J gave up 3 bases, with 9 bases separating them. There are 13 residues in the CDR3. Germline-derived CDR1 and CDR2 are SGHTA and FQGTGA.

By frequency in the sample, this clone is medium-sized. The V and J genes are TRBV13 and TRBJ2-7, with D unresolved. V dropped 2 bases and J dropped 2 bases, with 4 bases sitting between them. The CDR3 loop spans 12 amino acids. The germline V gene has CDR1 PRHDT and CDR2 FYEKMQ (reference sequence). Here the CDR3 DNA reads TGTGCCAGCAGCTTAAACACCTACGAGCAGTACTTC. This codes for CASSLNTYEQYF.

J is TRBJ1-1 and V is TRBV15; TRBD1 is a possible D gene (6 bases). Germline V lookup: CDR1 LNHNV, CDR2 YYDKDF (reference sequence). The V gene lost 2 bases and the J gene lost 11 bases, with 18 bases spanning the gap. The CDR3 extends over 14 amino acids. CDR3 sequence: CATSRPRTVGGAFF. The CDR3 DNA sequence: TGTGCCACCAGCAGACCACGGACAGTCGGGGGGGCTTTCTTT.

J is TRBJ2-3 and V is TRBV14; maybe TRBD2 (6 bases). The V gene lost 0 bases and the J gene lost 0 bases, with 13 bases spanning the gap. CDR1 is SGHDN, CDR2 FVKESK, per germline. The CDR3 spans 17 residues. CDR3 in DNA: TGTGCCAGCAGCCAAGACCCAGCGGGTACTAGCACAGATACGCAGTATTTT. Protein: CASSQDPAGTSTDTQYF.

The chain links TRBV5-1 to TRBJ2-3; 14 bases fit TRBD2. CDR1 SGHRS and CDR2 YFSETQ come from the germline V gene. The CDR3 runs to 16 residues. V shed 4 bases and J 5 bases; nucleotides not matched to a gene: 6. CDR3 residues: CASSQTSGGAVDTQYF. The CDR3 DNA sequence: TGCGCCAGCAGCCAGACTAGCGGGGGGGCCGTAGATACGCAGTATTTT.

The chain employs TRBV19 and TRBJ1-5; D gene ambiguous. Germline loops: CDR1 LNHDA, CDR2 SQIVND (reference sequence). V was pared by 7 bases and J by 5 bases, with 15 bases between. CDR3 length: 14 residues. CDR3 DNA: TGTGCCAGTAAGTTTAGGGAACAGCATCAGCCCCAGCATTTT. Translation gives CASKFREQHQPQHF.

This rearrangement joins TRBV2 to TRBJ1-2, with no clear D. The CDR3 contains 12 residues. V dropped 6 bases and J dropped 3 bases, with 8 bases sitting between them. The germline V gene encodes CDR1 SNHLY and CDR2 FYNNEI. CDR3 coding DNA: TGTGCCAGCAGAATGGCCGACTATGGCTACACCTTC. It encodes CASRMADYGYTF.

The chain recombines TRBV19 with TRBJ2-2; D is unresolved. The germline V gene has CDR1 LNHDA and CDR2 SQIVND (reference sequence). The CDR3 loop spans 14 amino acids. Trimming shortened V by 6 bases and J by 0 bases, and 8 bases separated the two germline ends. CDR3 DNA: TGTGCCAGTAGCCCGCGTGCGAACACCGGGGAGCTGTTTTTT. Its translation: CASSPRANTGELFF.